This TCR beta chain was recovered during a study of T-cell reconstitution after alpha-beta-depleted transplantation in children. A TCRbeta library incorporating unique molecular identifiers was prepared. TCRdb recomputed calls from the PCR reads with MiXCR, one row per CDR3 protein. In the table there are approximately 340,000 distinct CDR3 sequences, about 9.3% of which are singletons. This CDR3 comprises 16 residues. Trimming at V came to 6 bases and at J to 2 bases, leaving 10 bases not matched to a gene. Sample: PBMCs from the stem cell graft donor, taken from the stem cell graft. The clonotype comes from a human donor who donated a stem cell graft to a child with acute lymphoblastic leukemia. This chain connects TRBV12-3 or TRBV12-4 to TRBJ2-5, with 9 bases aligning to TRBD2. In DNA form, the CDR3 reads TGTGCCAGCAGCGTGGGGACTAGCCGAAATCAAGAGACCCAGTACTTC. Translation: CASSVGTSRNQETQYF.